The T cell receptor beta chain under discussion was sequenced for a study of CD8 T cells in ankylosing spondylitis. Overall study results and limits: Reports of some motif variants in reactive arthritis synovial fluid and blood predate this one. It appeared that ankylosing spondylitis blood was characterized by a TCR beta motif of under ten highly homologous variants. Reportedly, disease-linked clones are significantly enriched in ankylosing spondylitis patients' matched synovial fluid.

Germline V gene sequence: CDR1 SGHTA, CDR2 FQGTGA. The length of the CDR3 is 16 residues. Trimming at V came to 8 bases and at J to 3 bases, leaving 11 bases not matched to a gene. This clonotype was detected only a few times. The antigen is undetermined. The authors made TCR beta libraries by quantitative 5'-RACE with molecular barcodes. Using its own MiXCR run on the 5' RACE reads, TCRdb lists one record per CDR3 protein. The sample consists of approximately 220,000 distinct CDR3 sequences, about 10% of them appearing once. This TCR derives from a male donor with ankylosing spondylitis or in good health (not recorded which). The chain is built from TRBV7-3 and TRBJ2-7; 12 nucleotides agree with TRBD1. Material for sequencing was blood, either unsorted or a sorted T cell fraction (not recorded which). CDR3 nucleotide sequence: TGTGCCAGCGGCACCCAAGGGACAGGGGGCTTCTACGAGCAGTACTTC. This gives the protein CASGTQGTGGFYEQYF.